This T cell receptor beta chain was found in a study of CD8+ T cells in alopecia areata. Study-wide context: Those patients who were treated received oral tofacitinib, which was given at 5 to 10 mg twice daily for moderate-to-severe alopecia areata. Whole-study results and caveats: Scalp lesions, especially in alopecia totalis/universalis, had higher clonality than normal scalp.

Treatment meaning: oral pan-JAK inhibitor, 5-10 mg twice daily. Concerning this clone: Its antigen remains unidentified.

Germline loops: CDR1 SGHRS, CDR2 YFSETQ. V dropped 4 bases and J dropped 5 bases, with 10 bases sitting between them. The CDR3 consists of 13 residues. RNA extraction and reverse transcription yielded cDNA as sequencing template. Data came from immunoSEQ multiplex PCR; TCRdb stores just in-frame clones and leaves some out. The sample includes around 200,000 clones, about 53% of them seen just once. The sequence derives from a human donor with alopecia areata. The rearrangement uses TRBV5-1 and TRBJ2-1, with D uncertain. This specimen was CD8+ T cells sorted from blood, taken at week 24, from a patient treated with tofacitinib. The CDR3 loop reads CASSPTGDNEQFF. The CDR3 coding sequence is TGCGCCAGCAGCCCCACCGGCGACAATGAGCAGTTCTTC. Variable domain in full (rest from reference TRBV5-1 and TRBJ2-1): KAGVTQTPRYLIKTRGQQVTLSCSPISGHRSVSWYQQTPGQGLQFLFEYFSETQRNKGNFPGRFSGRQFSNSRSEMNVSTLELGDSALYLCASSPTGDNEQFFGPGTRLTVL.